Each of the 22 T cell receptor beta chains below was sequenced from the same sample in a study of blood T cell repertoires in COVID-19. Data came from immunoSEQ multiplex PCR; TCRdb stores just in-frame clones and leaves some out. The sample includes more than 250,000 clones, approximately 86% of them seen just once. Material for sequencing was peripheral blood. The source is a woman aged 25 to 39 who had recovered from COVID-19.

The chain uses TRBV5-6 and TRBJ1-2, with D possibly TRBD1 on 5 matching bases. Germline CDR1 and CDR2: SGHDT and YYEEEE. Trimming removed 1 base at V and 4 bases at J, with 14 bases between. The CDR3 consists of 15 residues. The CDR3 DNA follows: TGTGCCAGCAGCTTGACCCCCCAGGGCTCCTATGGCTACACCTTC. Translating gives CASSLTPQGSYGYTF.

The chain employs TRBV3-1 (or the pseudogene TRBV3-2) and TRBJ2-4, with 9 bases that match TRBD2. This CDR3 is 14 amino acids long. The V segment lost 5 bases and the J segment 5 bases; nucleotides outside the gene matches: 4. Germline V gene sequence: CDR1 LGHDT, CDR2 YNNKEL (reference sequence). The chain's CDR3 is CASSLRTSENIQYF. The CDR3 DNA is TGTGCCAGCAGCTTGCGGACTAGCGAAAACATTCAGTACTTC.

V usage is TRBV5-6 and J usage is TRBJ2-5, with D hard to call. The CDR3 is 16 residues long. V lost 4 bases, J lost 4 bases, and 20 bases lay in between. Germline loops: CDR1 SGHDT, CDR2 YYEEEE. The CDR3 sequence is CASSLREIRLTETQYF. CDR3 sequence (DNA): TGTGCCAGCAGCCTACGCGAGATACGACTGACAGAGACCCAGTACTTC.

This clone is a singleton in its sample. J is TRBJ2-3 and V is TRBV19; 10 nucleotides match TRBD1. Germline loops: CDR1 LNHDA, CDR2 SQIVND (reference sequence). The CDR3 totals 15 residues. Trimming cost V 5 bases and J 1 base; bases outside gene matches: 3. For the CDR3, the DNA is TGTGCCAGTAGTCCCGGGACAGGGGGCACAGATACGCAGTATTTT. It is translated as CASSPGTGGTDTQYF.

J is TRBJ2-5 and V is TRBV11-2; 8 nucleotides agree with TRBD1. The CDR3 covers 14 residues. The junction had 7 bases not matched to a gene; V was cut back by 5 bases and J by 5 bases. Germline CDR1 is SGHAT and CDR2 is FQNNGV. The CDR3 reads CASSPSGGRETQYF. CDR3 DNA: TGTGCCAGCAGCCCGTCAGGGGGCCGGGAGACCCAGTACTTC.

A single count supports this clone. The V call is TRBV19, the J call TRBJ2-2, with TRBD1 as a possible D gene (5 bases). CDR1 is LNHDA, CDR2 SQIVND, per germline (reference sequence). The V and J ends lost 4 bases and 5 bases respectively, with 11 bases between them. The CDR3 spans 14 residues. CDR3 sequence: CASSTQGGTGELFF. In nucleotides, the CDR3 is TGTGCCAGTAGTACCCAGGGTGGAACCGGGGAGCTGTTTTTT.

Remarks on this clone: The sample carries other DNA sequences with the same CDR3. V and J are TRBV2 and TRBJ1-4; TRBD1 matches at 7 bases. This CDR3 region has 15 residues. CDR1 is SNHLY and CDR2 is FYNNEI in the germline V gene. V lost 6 bases to trimming and J lost 0 bases; unmatched junction nucleotides: 4. The CDR3 DNA reads TGTGCCAGCAGGCGAGACAGGGCAACTAATGAAAAACTGTTTTTT. It specifies CASRRDRATNEKLFF.

This clone has just one count. V gene TRBV28 combines with J gene TRBJ2-3; 7 nucleotides match TRBD1. The CDR3 contains 16 residues. Germline V lookup: CDR1 MDHEN, CDR2 SYDVKM. V lost 5 bases, J lost 6 bases, and 14 bases stayed unmatched. CDR3 coding DNA: TGTGCCAGCAGTACCCAGGACAGGACATGGCAGGATACGCAGTATTTT. Protein: CASSTQDRTWQDTQYF.

The genes are TRBV5-1 and TRBJ1-1, with TRBD1 matching over 7 bases. V gave up 1 base and J gave up 5 bases; unmatched junction bases: 8. CDR1 is SGHRS, CDR2 YFSETQ, per germline. This CDR3 region has 15 residues. The CDR3 here is CASSLSGTDGTEAFF. DNA for the CDR3: TGCGCCAGCAGCTTGTCCGGGACAGACGGAACTGAAGCTTTCTTT.

With respect to this clone: The same CDR3 is also encoded by other DNA sequences in this sample. The chain joins TRBV7-9 to TRBJ1-1; D is possibly TRBD1 (6 bases). Trimming shortened V by 4 bases and J by 0 bases, and 12 bases separated the two germline ends. Germline V gene lookup returns CDR1 SEHNR and CDR2 FQNEAQ (reference sequence). The CDR3 covers 15 residues. The CDR3 region is CASSSLTGMNTEAFF. In nucleotides, the CDR3 is TGTGCCAGCAGCTCATTGACAGGTATGAACACTGAAGCTTTCTTT. Using reference TRBV7-9 and TRBJ1-1 for the parts outside the CDR3, the full variable domain is DTGVSQNPRHKITKRGQNVTFRCDPISEHNRLYWYRQTLGQGPEFLTYFQNEAQLEKSRLLSDRFSAERPKGSFSTLEIQRTEQGDSAMYLCASSSLTGMNTEAFFGQGTRLTVV.

The chain couples TRBV6-2 or TRBV6-3 to TRBJ2-7, with 10 bases that match TRBD2. V was clipped by 6 bases and J by 3 bases; unmatched bases: 17. Germline V gives CDR1 MNHEY, CDR2 SVGEGT. CDR3 size: 18 residues. CDR3 loop: CASSPGLAAWDAYYEQYF. The CDR3 DNA reads as TGTGCCAGCAGCCCTGGACTAGCGGCATGGGATGCCTACTACGAGCAGTACTTC.

The gene calls are TRBV6-5 and TRBJ2-7; 10 bases agree with TRBD2. Germline CDR1 MNHEY, CDR2 SVGAGI. The CDR3 length is 15 residues. V lost 4 bases to trimming and J lost 0 bases; unmatched junction nucleotides: 3. CDR3 sequence (DNA): TGTGCCAGCAGTTCTCTAGCGGGGGTCTCCTACGAGCAGTACTTC. It encodes CASSSLAGVSYEQYF.

The rearrangement links TRBV2 to TRBJ2-7; 13 positions agree with TRBD2. This CDR3 contains 14 residues. V lost 6 bases and J lost 6; bases outside the gene matches: 5. Per the germline V gene, CDR1 is SNHLY and CDR2 is FYNNEI. DNA for the CDR3: TGTGCCAGCAGGGGGACTAGCGGGATCATCGAGCAGTACTTC. Translating it yields CASRGTSGIIEQYF.

This chain joins TRBV4-3 and TRBJ2-1, with 8 bases identical to TRBD2. V gave up 2 bases and J gave up 2 bases; unmatched junction bases: 2. Germline V CDR1 and CDR2: LGHNA, YSLEER. The CDR3 is 15 residues long. Here the CDR3 reads CASSQRAGAYNEQFF. CDR3 bases: TGCGCCAGCAGCCAAAGAGCGGGAGCCTACAATGAGCAGTTCTTC.

The rearrangement links TRBV19 to TRBJ1-1, with a possible D match to TRBD1 (6 bases). This CDR3 contains 18 residues. V gave up 2 bases and J gave up 0 bases, with 19 bases separating them. CDR1 and CDR2 (germline): LNHDA, SQIVND (reference sequence). The CDR3 nucleotides read TGTGCCAGTAGTATACCCTCGGGGGGGGCCGGGGTGAACACTGAAGCTTTCTTT. It specifies CASSIPSGGAGVNTEAFF. Drawing the rest from reference TRBV19 and TRBJ1-1, the complete variable domain is DGGITQSPKYLFRKEGQNVTLSCEQNLNHDAMYWYRQDPGQGLRLIYYSQIVNDFQKGDIAEGYSVSREKKESFPLTVTSAQKNPTAFYLCASSIPSGGAGVNTEAFFGQGTRLTVV.

In the case of this clone: Other DNA sequences of this sample code for an identical CDR3. The chain carries TRBV9 and TRBJ2-3; possibly TRBD2 for D (6 bases). Germline-derived CDR1 and CDR2 are SGDLS and YYNGEE. CDR3 size: 15 residues. The ends were cut back, 0 bases at V and 2 bases at J, with 10 bases in the middle. CDR3 DNA sequence: TGTGCCAGCAGCGTAGGGGGAGGAGACACAGATACGCAGTATTTT. Its protein is CASSVGGGDTDTQYF. The full variable domain, its missing parts supplied by reference TRBV9 and TRBJ2-3, is DSGVTQTPKHLITATGQRVTLRCSPRSGDLSVYWYQQSLDQGLQFLIQYYNGEERAKGNILERFSAQQFPDLHSELNLSSLELGDSALYFCASSVGGGDTDTQYFGPGTRLTVL.

V usage is TRBV3-1 (or the pseudogene TRBV3-2) and J usage is TRBJ2-4, with a tentative D call TRBD2 (6 bases). Germline CDR1 reads LGHDT; CDR2 reads YNNKEL (reference sequence). The CDR3 consists of 16 residues. Trimming took 1 base from V and 5 from J, leaving 15 bases between them. CDR3 sequence (DNA): TGTGCCAGCAGCCAAGGATCGGGCGGGATGCAAAACATTCAGTACTTC. This codes for CASSQGSGGMQNIQYF.

This chain links TRBV3-1 (or the pseudogene TRBV3-2) with TRBJ2-2; D perhaps matches TRBD1 (6 bases). V was pared by 5 bases and J by 6 bases, with 13 bases between. Per the germline V gene, CDR1 is LGHDT and CDR2 is YNNKEL (reference sequence). This CDR3 region has 14 residues. CDR3 nucleotides: TGTGCCAGCAGCGCCCGGGACAATCCCGGGGAGCTGTTTTTT. The encoded protein is CASSARDNPGELFF.

The chain's CDR3 is CASSLVRGTYYGYTF. CDR3 nucleotide sequence: TGTGCCAGCAGCTTAGTTAGGGGAACGTACTATGGCTACACCTTC. The gene calls are TRBV11-2 and TRBJ1-2, with a weak D call TRBD1 (5 bases). Germline V gene data show CDR1 as SGHAT and CDR2 as FQNNGV. The CDR3 sequence is 15 residues long. V lost 1 base to trimming and J lost 3 bases, with 12 bases between them.

V gene TRBV7-9 combines with J gene TRBJ2-2, with D perhaps TRBD2 (5 bases). V lost 5 bases and J 5 bases, leaving 15 bases between the germline ends. The CDR3 is made up of 15 amino acids. Germline CDR1 reads SEHNR; CDR2 reads FQNEAQ (reference sequence). In DNA, the CDR3 is TGTGCCAGCAGCCCAGCGGCAGGAGAAACCGGGGAGCTGTTTTTT. It encodes CASSPAAGETGELFF.

This chain connects TRBV2 to TRBJ1-1, with D possibly TRBD1 on 5 matching bases. Germline CDR1 and CDR2: SNHLY and FYNNEI. CDR3 length: 12 residues. The V end was cut by 3 bases, the J end by 6 bases, with 8 bases between. CDR3 DNA sequence: TGTGCCAGCAGTGACGACAGCCCTGAAGCTTTCTTT. It yields the protein CASSDDSPEAFF.

This chain joins TRBV5-1 and TRBJ1-6; D remains unclear. The CDR3 loop spans 16 amino acids. The V end was cut by 0 bases, the J end by 6 bases, with 13 bases between. Germline V gene data show CDR1 as SGHRS and CDR2 as YFSETQ. For the CDR3, the DNA is TGCGCCAGCAGCTTGGGAGGGATCGGAGGTAATTCACCCCTCCACTTT. As protein: CASSLGGIGGNSPLHF.